The rows below give T cell receptor beta chains drawn from one sample of a study of beta chain features in type 1 diabetes. Here immunoSEQ multiplex PCR was the method, and the copy in TCRdb shows in-frame clones only, minus some. Among about 150,000 clones listed, roughly 9% were seen once. The sample consisted of central memory CD4+ T cells from blood. These receptors were collected from a woman in her thirties with type 1 diabetes. CDR3s include the opening cysteine and the closing phenylalanine or tryptophan. The order of the fields is V gene, CDR3 protein.

v_gene: TRBV13
CDR3aa: CASSRSDLLYNEQFF

v_gene: TRBV19
CDR3aa: CASSTDYPYNEQFF

v_gene: TRBV19
CDR3aa: CASSIEGILGQGWETQYF

v_gene: TRBV29-1
CDR3aa: CSVVTGAGEYQPQHF

v_gene: TRBV7-9
CDR3aa: CASSSGLAADTQYF

v_gene: TRBV29-1
CDR3aa: CSALGGGLAGGPRNEQFF

v_gene: TRBV28
CDR3aa: CASSLGFSGSNEQFF

v_gene: TRBV5-1
CDR3aa: CASSAGREGNEQFF

v_gene: TRBV30
CDR3aa: CAWSLGGWETQYF

v_gene: TRBV19
CDR3aa: CASRGFRGEADTQYF

v_gene: TRBV5-4
CDR3aa: CASSLVGYGTDNEKLFF

v_gene: TRBV2
CDR3aa: CASLTAPQGSTEAFF

v_gene: TRBV27
CDR3aa: CASSLGGYPYGYTF

v_gene: TRBV7-2
CDR3aa: CASREVTSHEQFF

v_gene: TRBV19
CDR3aa: CASSGLAGVSTGELFF

v_gene: TRBV7-9
CDR3aa: CASSFSGGTNTGELFF

v_gene: TRBV6-5
CDR3aa: CASSVQNYGYTF

v_gene: TRBV10-3
CDR3aa: CAISRQLTDTQYF

v_gene: TRBV28
CDR3aa: CASSVLEGEQFF

v_gene: TRBV15
CDR3aa: CATSRDGLGQQINEKLFF

v_gene: TRBV5-4
CDR3aa: CASSSDSTASNTGELFF

v_gene: TRBV29-1
CDR3aa: CSVETDRDTEAFF

v_gene: TRBV2
CDR3aa: CASSVRQGPNEQFF

v_gene: TRBV18
CDR3aa: CASSPPGQATEAFF

v_gene: TRBV29-1
CDR3aa: CSVITGAGNQPQHF

v_gene: TRBV7-8
CDR3aa: CASSAYRGTNTGELFF

v_gene: TRBV18
CDR3aa: CASSPEETQYF

v_gene: TRBV29-1
CDR3aa: CSLQADTQYF

v_gene: TRBV30
CDR3aa: CAYDRSTEAFF

v_gene: TRBV4-1
CDR3aa: CASSQVYTRTGAFRGYTF

v_gene: TRBV5-1
CDR3aa: CASSTEPNTEAFF

v_gene: TRBV28
CDR3aa: CASSLSAQGGETQYF

v_gene: TRBV7-9
CDR3aa: CASSIGAGGSETQYF